These T cell receptor beta chains were read from a single sample in a study of cytomegalovirus exposure and HLA in healthy donors. Here immunoSEQ multiplex PCR was the method, and the copy in TCRdb shows in-frame clones only, minus some. Seen here are over 200,000 clones, roughly 84% observed once, and the top ten hold more than 1.5%. The sequenced material came from PBMCs. Receptors originate from a woman aged 18-35 years in good health and CMV-seropositive. Both conserved end residues are part of each CDR3. D genes are given only for firm matches. Not all rows give a size; the values are once, few, many and, for expanded clones, a class.

clone_size: NA; d_call: NA; j_call: TRBJ1-5; v_call: TRBV6-1; cdr3_aa: CASSETVGVNQPQHF; cdr3_nt: TGTGCCAGCAGTGAAACGGTGGGCGTCAATCAGCCCCAGCATTTT
clone_size: once; d_call: NA; j_call: TRBJ1-3; v_call: TRBV7-9; cdr3_aa: CASSSRQSSGNTIYF; cdr3_nt: TGTGCCAGCAGTTCGAGACAGTCCTCTGGAAACACCATATATTTT
clone_size: NA; d_call: NA; j_call: TRBJ2-7; v_call: TRBV27; cdr3_aa: CASSGPLASEQYF; cdr3_nt: TGTGCCAGCAGTGGACCCTTAGCGTCTGAGCAGTACTTC
clone_size: NA; d_call: TRBD1; j_call: TRBJ1-3; v_call: TRBV29-1; cdr3_aa: CSDRQGENTIYF; cdr3_nt: TGCAGCGATAGACAGGGAGAAAACACCATATATTTT
clone_size: NA; d_call: TRBD2; j_call: TRBJ2-2; v_call: TRBV4-2; cdr3_aa: CASSPLGEGQDGELFF; cdr3_nt: TGTGCCAGCAGCCCCTTGGGGGAGGGCCAGGACGGGGAGCTGTTTTTT
clone_size: NA; d_call: TRBD1; j_call: TRBJ1-1; v_call: TRBV6-1; cdr3_aa: CASSEYGQGDEAFF; cdr3_nt: TGTGCCAGCAGCGAGTACGGACAGGGGGATGAAGCTTTCTTT
clone_size: once; d_call: TRBD1; j_call: TRBJ1-1; v_call: TRBV19; cdr3_aa: CASSTGQGGNTEAFF; cdr3_nt: TGTGCCAGTAGTACGGGACAGGGCGGGAACACTGAAGCTTTCTTT
clone_size: once; d_call: TRBD1; j_call: TRBJ1-1; v_call: TRBV6-1; cdr3_aa: CASSGQGAMTEAFF; cdr3_nt: TGTGCCAGCAGTGGACAGGGGGCCATGACTGAAGCTTTCTTT
clone_size: once; d_call: NA; j_call: TRBJ1-1; v_call: TRBV27; cdr3_aa: CASSFGRGTEAFF; cdr3_nt: TGTGCCAGCAGTTTCGGCAGGGGCACTGAAGCTTTCTTT
clone_size: NA; d_call: TRBD1; j_call: TRBJ2-7; v_call: TRBV18; cdr3_aa: CASSPGQGESEQYF; cdr3_nt: TGTGCCAGCTCCCCGGGACAGGGAGAATCGGAGCAGTACTTC